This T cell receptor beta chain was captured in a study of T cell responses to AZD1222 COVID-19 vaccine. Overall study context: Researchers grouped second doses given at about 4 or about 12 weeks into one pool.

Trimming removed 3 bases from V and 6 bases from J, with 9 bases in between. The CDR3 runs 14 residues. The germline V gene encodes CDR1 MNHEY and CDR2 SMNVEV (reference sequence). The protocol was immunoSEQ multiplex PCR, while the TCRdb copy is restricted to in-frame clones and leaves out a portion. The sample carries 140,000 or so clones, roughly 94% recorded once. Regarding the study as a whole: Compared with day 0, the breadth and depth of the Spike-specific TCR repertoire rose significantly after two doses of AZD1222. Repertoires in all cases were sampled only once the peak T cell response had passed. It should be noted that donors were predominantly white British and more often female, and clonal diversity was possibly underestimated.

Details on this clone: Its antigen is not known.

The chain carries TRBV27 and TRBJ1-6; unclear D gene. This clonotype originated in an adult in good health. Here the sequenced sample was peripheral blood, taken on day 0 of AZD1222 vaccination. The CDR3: CASSLGSFNSPLHF. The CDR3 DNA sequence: TGTGCCAGCAGTTTGGGCAGTTTTAATTCACCCCTCCACTTT.